The 27 T cell receptor beta chains in this list originate from one sample, sequenced in a study of spatial heterogeneity in lung cancer. TCRdb reprocessed the 5' RACE reads via MiXCR and lists one record per CDR3 protein. The sample lists approximately 25,000 distinct CDR3 sequences; over 3% were seen once. The sample's time point: sample taken at primary tumor resection. The specimen comprised PBMCs, sampled at surgery. These receptors all stem from a female donor with early-stage non-small cell lung cancer.

This clonotype has a count of ten or more. This chain joins TRBV27 and TRBJ2-7; 8 positions match TRBD2. Germline V CDR1 and CDR2: MNHEY, SMNVEV (reference sequence). The CDR3 totals 14 residues. The J segment lost 4 bases and the V segment lost 3 bases, leaving 5 bases of the junction unmatched. The CDR3 DNA reads as TGTGCCAGCAGTTTGGCGGGAGGTTTTTACGAGCAGTACTTC. It encodes CASSLAGGFYEQYF.

By frequency in the sample, this clonotype is medium-sized. The rearrangement uses TRBV10-2 and TRBJ2-2; unclear D gene. V lost 0 bases to trimming and J lost 10 bases, with 6 bases between them. The germline CDR1 and CDR2 sequences are WSHSY and SAAADI. The CDR3 is 12 amino acids. The CDR3 DNA reads TGCGCCAGCAGTGAGTCATCGGTGGAGCTGTTTTTT. This translates into CASSESSVELFF.

This clonotype was seen ten or more times. The rearrangement links TRBV5-4 to TRBJ2-1; 8 bases agree with TRBD2. J gave up 6 bases and V 0 bases, and 5 bases lay outside the gene matches. Per germline, CDR1 SGHNT and CDR2 YYREEE (reference sequence). The CDR3 totals 15 residues. The DNA of the CDR3 is TGTGCCAGCAGCTTGGAAAGCGGGGGCCTCAATGAGCAGTTCTTC. Its translation: CASSLESGGLNEQFF. The full variable domain, completed using reference TRBV5-4 and TRBJ2-1, is ETGVTQSPTHLIKTRGQQVTLRCSSQSGHNTVSWYQQALGQGPQFIFQYYREEENGRGNFPPRFSGLQFPNYSSELNVNALELDDSALYLCASSLESGGLNEQFFGPGTRLTVL.

This clonotype was recorded at least ten times. DNA of the CDR3: TGTGCCATCAGTGACTGGGACAGGGGAGTTTTGAACACTGAAGCTTTCTTT. Translating it yields CAISDWDRGVLNTEAFF. This rearrangement joins TRBV10-3 to TRBJ1-1; 10 nucleotides line up with TRBD1. Germline loops: CDR1 ENHRY, CDR2 SYGVKD. The CDR3 is 17 residues long. The ends lost 3 bases at V and 0 bases at J; junction bases unmatched: 7.

This clonotype came up many times. The chain recombines TRBV4-2 with TRBJ1-2, with D possibly matching TRBD1 (5 bases). Trimming removed 0 bases at V and 1 base at J, with 9 bases between. The germline V gene has CDR1 LGHNA and CDR2 YNFKEQ. The CDR3 extends over 15 amino acids. The CDR3 here is CASSQEEGINYGYTF. In nucleotides, the CDR3 is TGTGCCAGCAGCCAAGAAGAGGGGATTAACTATGGCTACACCTTC.

This clonotype came up a few times. V is TRBV6-4 and J is TRBJ2-5, with 8 bases that match TRBD2. J gave up 2 bases and V 6 bases, and 11 bases lay outside the gene matches. In germline, CDR1 is MRHNA, CDR2 SNTAGT. This CDR3 is 16 amino acids long. The CDR3: CASSARAGAGQETQYF. CDR3 nucleotides: TGTGCCAGCAGCGCCCGAGCGGGAGCGGGGCAAGAGACCCAGTACTTC.

This clonotype has at least ten counts. The chain employs TRBV5-1 and TRBJ2-7; the match to TRBD2 covers 9 bases. V gave up 4 bases and J gave up 2 bases; unmatched junction bases: 10. Germline V lookup: CDR1 SGHRS, CDR2 YFSETQ. The CDR3 contains 16 residues. The CDR3 sequence is CASSLGAASGTYEQYF. The CDR3 bases are TGCGCCAGCAGCCTGGGCGCGGCTAGCGGGACCTACGAGCAGTACTTC.

This clonotype has ten or more counts. The rearrangement joins TRBV28 to TRBJ1-2; no firm D call. CDR3 size: 14 residues. The V and J ends lost 5 bases and 1 base respectively, with 11 bases between them. Germline V gene data show CDR1 as MDHEN and CDR2 as SYDVKM. The CDR3 nucleotides read TGTGCCAGCAGTCTCGGACGGATTAACTATGGCTACACCTTC. It specifies CASSLGRINYGYTF.

This clonotype occurred a few times. The chain employs TRBV6-2 or TRBV6-3 and TRBJ2-1; 11 bases map to TRBD2. The V gene end was trimmed by 0 bases and the J gene end by 4 bases; junction bases not matched to a gene: 5. The germline V gene has CDR1 MNHEY and CDR2 SVGEGT. The CDR3 consists of 17 residues. CDR3 in amino acids: CASSYSPGTSGYNEQFF. The CDR3 DNA follows: TGTGCCAGCAGTTACTCCCCCGGGACTAGCGGTTACAATGAGCAGTTCTTC.

This clonotype has just a few counts. J is TRBJ2-7 and V is TRBV7-9; D not resolved. Trimming took off 2 bases at V and 3 bases at J, with 8 bases between the two ends. The CDR3 totals 13 residues. Germline V gene lookup returns CDR1 SEHNR and CDR2 FQNEAQ (reference sequence). The CDR3 DNA sequence: TGTGCCAGCAGCTTAAGTGACGGCTACGAGCAGTACTTC. Its translation: CASSLSDGYEQYF.

Ten or more counts support this clonotype. The chain has TRBV4-1 and TRBJ2-3; no clear D. Germline CDR1 is MGHRA and CDR2 is YSYEKL. The V end lost 4 bases, the J end lost 2 bases, and 19 bases lay between the germline ends. The CDR3 contains 17 residues. CDR3 coding DNA: TGCGCCAGCAGCCCCTCGGAAAGAACAGATCACACAGATACGCAGTATTTT. Amino acids: CASSPSERTDHTDTQYF.

This clonotype showed up many times. V gene TRBV7-9 combines with J gene TRBJ2-5; TRBD2 aligns across 8 bases. The germline V gene has CDR1 SEHNR and CDR2 FQNEAQ (reference sequence). V lost 5 bases to trimming and J lost 2 bases; unmatched junction nucleotides: 16. The CDR3 runs 18 residues. The CDR3 sequence is CASSQPGRAVAGQETQYF. DNA of the CDR3: TGTGCCAGCAGCCAACCAGGACGGGCGGTAGCGGGGCAAGAGACCCAGTACTTC.

This chain joins TRBV7-6 and TRBJ2-3; D call uncertain. V dropped 5 bases and J dropped 1 base, with 7 bases sitting between them. CDR3 size: 13 residues. Per the germline V gene, CDR1 is SGHVS and CDR2 is FNYEAQ. CDR3 bases: TGTGCCAGCAGCAATGCTCGCACAGATACGCAGTATTTT. It encodes CASSNARTDTQYF.

This clonotype showed up many times. The chain uses TRBV29-1 and TRBJ2-7; 11 nucleotides align to TRBD1. The CDR3 covers 14 residues. Germline assignment: CDR1 SQVTM and CDR2 ANQGSEA. Unmatched junction bases numbered 7, after V lost 7 bases and J lost 2 bases. CDR3 amino acids: CSAVPGQGAYEQYF. In DNA form, the CDR3 reads TGCAGCGCCGTGCCGGGACAGGGGGCCTACGAGCAGTACTTC.

The sample holds many counts of this clonotype. The J gene is TRBJ1-5, the V gene TRBV7-9; 8 positions agree with TRBD1. V shed 1 base and J 5 bases; nucleotides not matched to a gene: 4. The CDR3 is made up of 15 amino acids. Germline lookup yields CDR1 SEHNR and CDR2 FQNEAQ (reference sequence). The CDR3, as DNA: TGTGCCAGCAGCTTAGGGACAGGGTACCATCAGCCCCAGCATTTT. Protein sequence: CASSLGTGYHQPQHF. The full variable domain, rest sourced from reference TRBV7-9 and TRBJ1-5, is DTGVSQNPRHKITKRGQNVTFRCDPISEHNRLYWYRQTLGQGPEFLTYFQNEAQLEKSRLLSDRFSAERPKGSFSTLEIQRTEQGDSAMYLCASSLGTGYHQPQHFGDGTRLSIL.

This clonotype was seen repeatedly, ten times or more. The rearrangement joins TRBV20-1 to TRBJ2-2; D uncertain. This CDR3 comprises 15 residues. CDR1 DFQATT and CDR2 SNEGSKA come from the germline V gene (reference sequence). V lost 6 bases and J 1 base, leaving 15 bases between the germline ends. CDR3: CSATLGGLNTGELFF. The DNA for the CDR3 is TGCAGTGCCACCCTGGGCGGATTGAACACCGGGGAGCTGTTTTTT.

This clonotype was seen repeatedly, ten times or more. J is TRBJ2-1 and V is TRBV7-2, with no clear D. CDR1 is SGHTA and CDR2 is FQGNSA in the germline V gene. This CDR3 is built from 12 residues. V lost 5 bases and J lost 6, with 8 bases in between. CDR3 loop: CASSPPGNEQFF. The CDR3, as DNA: TGTGCCAGCAGCCCCCCCGGCAATGAGCAGTTCTTC.

This clonotype was counted at least ten times. The chain uses TRBV20-1 and TRBJ2-7, with 7 bases lining up with TRBD1. The germline V gene encodes CDR1 DFQATT and CDR2 SNEGSKA (reference sequence). V gave up 6 bases and J gave up 6 bases; unmatched junction bases: 8. The CDR3 length is 12 residues. The CDR3 here is CSAADRAGEQYF. CDR3 in DNA: TGCAGTGCCGCCGACAGGGCCGGCGAGCAGTACTTC.

This clonotype was counted at least ten times. This chain uses TRBV6-1 with TRBJ1-5, with D unclear. The CDR3 spans 13 residues. V shed 3 bases and J shed 1 base, with 4 bases lying between them. The germline CDR1 and CDR2 sequences are MNHNS and SASEGT. This CDR3 is CASSEFSNQPQHF. The CDR3 DNA reads as TGTGCCAGCAGTGAGTTCAGCAATCAGCCCCAGCATTTT.

This clonotype was recorded at least ten times. This chain uses TRBV4-1 with TRBJ1-2; 8 bases are shared with TRBD1. Germline values: CDR1 MGHRA, CDR2 YSYEKL. The CDR3 extends over 15 amino acids. The junction had 4 bases not matched to a gene; V was cut back by 0 bases and J by 4 bases. The CDR3 reads CASSQDPGGVYGYTF. CDR3 bases: TGCGCCAGCAGCCAAGATCCAGGGGGCGTCTATGGCTACACCTTC.

In its sample, this clonotype ranks as medium-sized. This chain links TRBV29-1 with TRBJ1-1, with D possibly TRBD1 on 5 matching bases. The CDR3 spans 10 residues. Trimming took off 7 bases at V and 8 bases at J, with 11 bases between the two ends. CDR1 and CDR2 (germline): SQVTM, ANQGSEA. CDR3 loop: CSAGRGEAFF. The CDR3 nucleotides read TGCAGCGCGGGGCGGGGAGAAGCTTTCTTT.

This clonotype has at least ten counts. The chain employs TRBV9 and TRBJ2-1, with 10 nucleotides matching TRBD2. Germline CDR1 is SGDLS and CDR2 is YYNGEE. The CDR3 is 16 residues long. The V gene end was trimmed by 0 bases and the J gene end by 4 bases; junction bases not matched to a gene: 4. CDR3 nucleotides: TGTGCCAGCAGCGTAGGACAACTAGCGGGATACAATGAGCAGTTCTTC. This sequence encodes CASSVGQLAGYNEQFF.

This clonotype has ten or more counts. This chain uses TRBV19 with TRBJ2-7, with D maybe TRBD1 (5 bases). The germline V gene has CDR1 LNHDA and CDR2 SQIVND (reference sequence). Trimming removed 3 bases at V and 3 bases at J, with 15 bases between. CDR3 length: 15 amino acids. DNA for the CDR3: TGTGCCAGTAGTATTCAGGCCACAGGATTCTACGAGCAGTACTTC. Translating it yields CASSIQATGFYEQYF.

The sample holds many counts of this clonotype. The rearrangement links TRBV6-6 to TRBJ1-2; TRBD1 is a possible D gene (5 bases). Trimming shortened V by 5 bases and J by 4 bases, and 11 bases separated the two germline ends. The CDR3 runs 13 residues. Germline-derived CDR1 and CDR2 are MNHNY and SVGAGI (reference sequence). In nucleotides, the CDR3 is TGTGCCAGCAGTCCAGACAGAGTCTATGGCTACACCTTC. Its translation is CASSPDRVYGYTF.

This clonotype was picked up many times. V and J are TRBV24-1 and TRBJ2-6; D is possibly TRBD2 (6 bases). Per germline, CDR1 KGHDR and CDR2 SFDVKD. CDR3 length: 16 residues. Between the trimmed V and J ends, which lost 9 bases and 4 bases, there was a span of 18 bases. The CDR3 is CATSDGDSTGANVLTF. The CDR3 coding sequence is TGTGCCACCTCCGACGGGGACTCTACAGGGGCCAACGTCCTGACTTTC.

At least ten counts were recorded for this clonotype. The chain links TRBV28 to TRBJ1-5; D uncertain. CDR1 and CDR2 from the germline V gene are MDHEN and SYDVKM. V was trimmed by 6 bases and J by 2 bases, leaving 11 bases between them. This CDR3 has 14 residues. For the CDR3, the DNA is TGTGCCAGCAGCACCGCAAGTCGCAATCAGCCCCAGCATTTT. Translated: CASSTASRNQPQHF. The variable domain in full, with the rest retrieved from reference TRBV28 and TRBJ1-5, is DVKVTQSSRYLVKRTGEKVFLECVQDMDHENMFWYRQDPGLGLRLIYFSYDVKMKEKGDIPEGYSVSREKKERFSLILESASTNQTSMYLCASSTASRNQPQHFGDGTRLSIL.

V gene TRBV7-6 combines with J gene TRBJ1-1; D perhaps matches TRBD1 (5 bases). CDR1 and CDR2 (germline): SGHVS, FNYEAQ. Between the trimmed V and J ends, which lost 3 bases and 1 base, there was a span of 9 bases. This CDR3 spans 14 amino acids. CDR3 sequence (DNA): TGTGCCAGCAGCTTGGGGGGAGCGAACACTGAAGCTTTCTTT. This translates into CASSLGGANTEAFF.